This T cell receptor beta chain was sequenced during a study of spatial heterogeneity in lung cancer. As for the study in general: PBMC collected at follow-up were sequenced when available, a median of around 2 years after resection. The study, taken as a whole, reports: Ubiquitous expanded tumor TCRs appeared in blood more at resection than follow-up.

The time point is: blood at routine non-recurrence follow-up after resection. Whole RNA came from tumor, nontumor lung or frozen PBMC and was sequenced without being sorted. Every cDNA TCR molecule received its own unique molecular identifier. TCRdb redid the calling of the 5' RACE reads with MiXCR, one entry per CDR3 protein. The sample includes more than 95,000 distinct CDR3 sequences, 12% of them seen just once. This clonotype was found many times. Antigen unknown. The specimen comprised PBMCs, sampled at follow-up. The sequence came from a male donor with early-stage non-small cell lung cancer.

CDR3 coding DNA: TGTGCCAGCAGCTTAGCGGTGGGGGTGGATTACGAGCAGTACTTC. Its protein product is CASSLAVGVDYEQYF. This chain links TRBV7-8 with TRBJ2-7; either TRBD1 or TRBD2 may fit D (5 bases each). Between the trimmed V and J ends, which lost 0 bases and 4 bases, there was a span of 13 bases. The germline V gene encodes CDR1 SGHVS and CDR2 FQNEAQ. This CDR3 has 15 amino acids.